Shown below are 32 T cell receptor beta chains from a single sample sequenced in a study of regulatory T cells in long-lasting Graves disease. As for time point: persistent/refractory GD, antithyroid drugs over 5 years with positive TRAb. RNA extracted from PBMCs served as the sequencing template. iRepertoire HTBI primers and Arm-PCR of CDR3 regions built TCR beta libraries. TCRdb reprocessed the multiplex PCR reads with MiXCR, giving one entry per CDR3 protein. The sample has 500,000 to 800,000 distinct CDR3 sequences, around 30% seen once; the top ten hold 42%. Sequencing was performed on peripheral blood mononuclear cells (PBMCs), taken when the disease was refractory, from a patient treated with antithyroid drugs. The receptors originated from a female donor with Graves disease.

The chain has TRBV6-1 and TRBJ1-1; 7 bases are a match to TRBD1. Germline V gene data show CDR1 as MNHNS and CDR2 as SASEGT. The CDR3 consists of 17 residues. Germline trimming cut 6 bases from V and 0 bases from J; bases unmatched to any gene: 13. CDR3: CASSLLNNGQVNTEAFF. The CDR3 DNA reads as TGTGCCAGCAGCCTACTGAATAACGGACAGGTGAACACTGAAGCTTTCTTT.

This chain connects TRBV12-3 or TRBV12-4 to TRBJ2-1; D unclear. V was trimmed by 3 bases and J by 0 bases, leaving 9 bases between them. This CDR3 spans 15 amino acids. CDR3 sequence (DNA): TGTGCCAGCAGTTTGGCGTCTAGCTCCTACAATGAGCAGTTCTTC. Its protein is CASSLASSSYNEQFF.

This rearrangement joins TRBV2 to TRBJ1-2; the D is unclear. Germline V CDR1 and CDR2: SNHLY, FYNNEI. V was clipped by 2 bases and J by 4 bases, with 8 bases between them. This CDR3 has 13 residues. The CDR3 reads CASSEIGLYGYTF. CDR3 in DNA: TGTGCCAGCAGTGAAATCGGGCTCTATGGCTACACCTTC.

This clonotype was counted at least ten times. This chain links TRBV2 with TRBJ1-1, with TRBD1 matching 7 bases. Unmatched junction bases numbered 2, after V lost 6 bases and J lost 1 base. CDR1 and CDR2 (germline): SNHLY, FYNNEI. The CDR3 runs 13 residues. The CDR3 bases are TGTGCCAGCAGGGGGACAGAGAACACTGAAGCTTTCTTT. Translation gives CASRGTENTEAFF.

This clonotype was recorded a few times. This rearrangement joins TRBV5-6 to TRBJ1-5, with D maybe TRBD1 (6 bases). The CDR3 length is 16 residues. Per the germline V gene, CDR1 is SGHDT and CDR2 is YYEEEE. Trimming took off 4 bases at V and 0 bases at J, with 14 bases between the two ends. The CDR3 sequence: CASSTGTKHSNQPQHF. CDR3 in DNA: TGTGCCAGCAGCACCGGGACAAAGCATAGCAATCAGCCCCAGCATTTT. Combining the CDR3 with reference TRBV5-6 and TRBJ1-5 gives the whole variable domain DAGVTQSPTHLIKTRGQQVTLRCSPKSGHDTVSWYQQALGQGPQFIFQYYEEEERQRGNFPDRFSGHQFPNYSSELNVNALLLGDSALYLCASSTGTKHSNQPQHFGDGTRLSIL.

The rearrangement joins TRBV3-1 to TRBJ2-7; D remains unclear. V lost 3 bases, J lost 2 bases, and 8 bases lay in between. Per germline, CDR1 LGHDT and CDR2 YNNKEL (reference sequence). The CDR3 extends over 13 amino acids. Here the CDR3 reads CASSQAGAYEQYF. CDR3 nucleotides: TGTGCCAGCAGCCAGGCAGGTGCCTACGAGCAGTACTTC.

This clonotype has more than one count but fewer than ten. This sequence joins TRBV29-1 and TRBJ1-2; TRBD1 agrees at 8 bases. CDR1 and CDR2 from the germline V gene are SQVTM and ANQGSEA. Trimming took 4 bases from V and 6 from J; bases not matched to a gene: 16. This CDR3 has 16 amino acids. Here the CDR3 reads CSVGEPKMTGVDGYTF. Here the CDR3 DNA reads TGCAGCGTTGGGGAACCGAAAATGACAGGGGTCGATGGCTACACCTTC. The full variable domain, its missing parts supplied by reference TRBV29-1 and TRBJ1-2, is SAVISQKPSRDICQRGTSLTIQCQVDSQVTMMFWYRQQPGQSLTLIATANQGSEATYESGFVIDKFPISRPNLTFSTLTVSNMSPEDSSIYLCSVGEPKMTGVDGYTFGSGTRLTVV.

CDR3 nucleotide sequence: TGCAGCGTTGTTTGGGGTTTCTCCTACAATGAGCAGTTCTTC. Amino acids: CSVVWGFSYNEQFF. The chain carries TRBV29-1 and TRBJ2-1; D is unclear. Trimming shortened V by 4 bases and J by 0 bases, and 10 bases separated the two germline ends. The V gene's germline CDR1 is SQVTM and CDR2 ANQGSEA. The CDR3 totals 14 residues.

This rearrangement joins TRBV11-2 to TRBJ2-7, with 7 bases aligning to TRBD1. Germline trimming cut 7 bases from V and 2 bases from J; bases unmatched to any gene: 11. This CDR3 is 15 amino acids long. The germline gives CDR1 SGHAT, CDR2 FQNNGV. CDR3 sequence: CASTQETGWAYEQYF. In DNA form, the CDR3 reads TGTGCCAGCACCCAAGAGACAGGGTGGGCCTACGAGCAGTACTTC.

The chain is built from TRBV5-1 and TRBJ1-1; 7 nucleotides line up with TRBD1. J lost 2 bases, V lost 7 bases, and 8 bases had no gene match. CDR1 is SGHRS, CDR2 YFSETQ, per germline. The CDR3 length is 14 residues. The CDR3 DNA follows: TGCGCCAGCGGCGAGGGGACAGCCAACACTGAAGCTTTCTTT. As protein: CASGEGTANTEAFF.

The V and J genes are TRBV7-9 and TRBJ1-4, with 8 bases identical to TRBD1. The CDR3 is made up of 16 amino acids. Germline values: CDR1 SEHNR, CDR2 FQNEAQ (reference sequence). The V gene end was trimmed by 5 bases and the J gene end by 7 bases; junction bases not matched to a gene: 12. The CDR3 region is CASSQRVGTGIEKLFF. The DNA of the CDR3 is TGTGCCAGCAGCCAGAGAGTGGGGACAGGTATTGAAAAACTGTTTTTT.

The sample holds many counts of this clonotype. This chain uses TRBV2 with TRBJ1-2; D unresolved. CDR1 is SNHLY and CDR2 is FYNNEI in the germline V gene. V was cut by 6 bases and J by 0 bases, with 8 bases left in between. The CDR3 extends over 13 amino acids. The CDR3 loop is CASRSQANYGYTF. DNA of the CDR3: TGTGCCAGCAGATCACAAGCTAACTATGGCTACACCTTC.

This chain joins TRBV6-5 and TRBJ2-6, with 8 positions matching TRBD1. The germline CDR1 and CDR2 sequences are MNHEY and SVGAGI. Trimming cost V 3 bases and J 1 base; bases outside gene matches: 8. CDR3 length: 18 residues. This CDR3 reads CASSYYTGGTSGANVLTF. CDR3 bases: TGTGCCAGCAGTTATTATACAGGGGGGACATCTGGGGCCAACGTCCTGACTTTC.

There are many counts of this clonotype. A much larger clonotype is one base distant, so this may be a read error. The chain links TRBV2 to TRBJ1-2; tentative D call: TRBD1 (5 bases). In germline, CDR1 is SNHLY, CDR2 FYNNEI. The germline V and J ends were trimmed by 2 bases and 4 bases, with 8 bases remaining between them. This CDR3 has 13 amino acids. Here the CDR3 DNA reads TGTGCCAGCAGTGAATGGGGGGGCTATGGCTACACCTTC. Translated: CASSEWGGYGYTF.

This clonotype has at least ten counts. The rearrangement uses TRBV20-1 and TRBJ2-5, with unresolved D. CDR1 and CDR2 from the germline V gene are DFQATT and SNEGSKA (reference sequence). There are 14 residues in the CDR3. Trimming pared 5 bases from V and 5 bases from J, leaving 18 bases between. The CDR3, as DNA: TGCAGTGCTCGATGGTCGGTCACGGCGGAGACCCAGTACTTC. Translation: CSARWSVTAETQYF.

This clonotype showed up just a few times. The CDR3 DNA is TGTGCCAGCAGTGACATAGCGGGAAGCACAGATACGCAGTATTTT. Residues: CASSDIAGSTDTQYF. This chain links TRBV6-1 with TRBJ2-3; the match to TRBD2 covers 8 bases. This CDR3 contains 15 residues. Germline values: CDR1 MNHNS, CDR2 SASEGT. With V trimmed by 3 bases and J by 0 bases, 2 bases remained unmatched.

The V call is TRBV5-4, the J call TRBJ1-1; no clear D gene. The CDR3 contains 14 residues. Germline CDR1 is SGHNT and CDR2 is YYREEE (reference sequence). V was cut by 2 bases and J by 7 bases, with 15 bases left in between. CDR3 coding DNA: TGTGCCAGCAGCTTCATCAGAGATGAACATGAAGCTTTCTTT. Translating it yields CASSFIRDEHEAFF.

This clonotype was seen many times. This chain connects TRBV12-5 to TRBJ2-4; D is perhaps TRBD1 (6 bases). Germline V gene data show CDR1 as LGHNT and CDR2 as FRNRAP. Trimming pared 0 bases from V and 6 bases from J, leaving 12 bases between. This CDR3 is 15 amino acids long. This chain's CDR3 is CASGLVQGHLNIQYF. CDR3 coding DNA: TGTGCTAGTGGTTTGGTACAGGGACACCTAAACATTCAGTACTTC.

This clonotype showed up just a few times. This chain's CDR3 is CSARVLDPGTAPNYGYTF. The CDR3 coding sequence is TGCAGTGCTAGAGTTCTCGATCCTGGGACAGCTCCTAACTATGGCTACACCTTC. The chain is built from TRBV20-1 and TRBJ1-2; TRBD1 matches 7 bases. V gave up 1 base and J gave up 0 bases; unmatched junction bases: 14. CDR3 length equals 18 residues. CDR1 and CDR2 from the germline V gene are DFQATT and SNEGSKA (reference sequence).

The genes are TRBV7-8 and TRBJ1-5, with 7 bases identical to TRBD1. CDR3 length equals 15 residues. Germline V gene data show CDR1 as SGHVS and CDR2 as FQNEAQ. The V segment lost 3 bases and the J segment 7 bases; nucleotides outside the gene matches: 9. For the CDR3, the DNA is TGTGCCAGCAGCTTGTACCGGGACAGTAGCCAGCCCCAGCATTTT. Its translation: CASSLYRDSSQPQHF.

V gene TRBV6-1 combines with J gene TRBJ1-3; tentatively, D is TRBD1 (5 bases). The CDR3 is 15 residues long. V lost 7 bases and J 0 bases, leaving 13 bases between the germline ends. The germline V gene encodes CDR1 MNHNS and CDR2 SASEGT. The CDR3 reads CASKEGSYSGNTIYF. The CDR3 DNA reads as TGTGCCAGCAAGGAGGGGTCTTACTCTGGAAACACCATATATTTT.

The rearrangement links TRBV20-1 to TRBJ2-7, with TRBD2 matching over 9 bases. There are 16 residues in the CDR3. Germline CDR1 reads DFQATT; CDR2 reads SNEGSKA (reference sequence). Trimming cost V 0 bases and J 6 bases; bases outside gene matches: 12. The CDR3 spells CSARDRIAGVNREQYF. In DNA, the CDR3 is TGCAGTGCTAGAGATCGTATAGCGGGAGTAAATCGCGAGCAGTACTTC.

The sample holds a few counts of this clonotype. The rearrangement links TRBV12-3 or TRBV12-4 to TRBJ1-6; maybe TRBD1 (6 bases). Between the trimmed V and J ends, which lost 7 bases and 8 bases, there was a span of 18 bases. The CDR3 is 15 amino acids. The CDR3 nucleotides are TGTGCCAGCACCGGGGACATCGGGGGCTATTCACCCCTCCACTTT. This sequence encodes CASTGDIGGYSPLHF.

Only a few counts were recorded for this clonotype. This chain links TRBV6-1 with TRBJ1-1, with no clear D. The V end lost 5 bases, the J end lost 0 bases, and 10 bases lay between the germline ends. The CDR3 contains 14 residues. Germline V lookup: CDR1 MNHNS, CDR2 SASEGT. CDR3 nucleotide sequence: TGTGCCAGCAGTCCGTTCGCAGTGAACACTGAAGCTTTCTTT. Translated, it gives CASSPFAVNTEAFF.

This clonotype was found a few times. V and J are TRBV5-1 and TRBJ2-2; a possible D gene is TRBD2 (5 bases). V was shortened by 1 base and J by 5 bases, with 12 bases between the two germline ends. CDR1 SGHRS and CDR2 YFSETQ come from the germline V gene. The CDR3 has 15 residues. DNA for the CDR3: TGCGCCAGCAGCTTGAGTCTCGGGATTACCGGGGAGCTGTTTTTT. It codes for CASSLSLGITGELFF.

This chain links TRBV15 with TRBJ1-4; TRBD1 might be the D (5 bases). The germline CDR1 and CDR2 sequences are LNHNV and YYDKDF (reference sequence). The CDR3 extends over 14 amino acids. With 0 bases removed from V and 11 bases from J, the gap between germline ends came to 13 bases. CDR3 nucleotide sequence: TGTGCCACCAGCAGAGATCAGGGACCAGAGAAACTGTTTTTT. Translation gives CATSRDQGPEKLFF.

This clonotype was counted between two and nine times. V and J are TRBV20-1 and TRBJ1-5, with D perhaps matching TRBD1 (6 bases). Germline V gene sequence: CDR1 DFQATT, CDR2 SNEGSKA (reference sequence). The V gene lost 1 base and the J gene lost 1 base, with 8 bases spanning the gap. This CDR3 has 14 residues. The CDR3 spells CSARGGGSNQPQHF. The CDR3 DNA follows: TGCAGTGCTAGAGGAGGGGGAAGCAATCAGCCCCAGCATTTT.

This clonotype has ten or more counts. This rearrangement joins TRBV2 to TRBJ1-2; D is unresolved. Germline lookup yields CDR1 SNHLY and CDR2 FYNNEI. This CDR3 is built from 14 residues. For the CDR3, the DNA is TGTGCAAAGGGTCCGATGGGGTTTAACTATGGCTACACCTTC. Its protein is CAKGPMGFNYGYTF.

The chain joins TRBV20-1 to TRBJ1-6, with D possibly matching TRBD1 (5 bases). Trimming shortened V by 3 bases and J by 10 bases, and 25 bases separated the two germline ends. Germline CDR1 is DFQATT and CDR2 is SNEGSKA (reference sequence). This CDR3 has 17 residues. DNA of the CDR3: TGCAGTGCTAGTTACCAGCCAACTCTAGGGGTTGAATCACCCCTCCACTTT. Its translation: CSASYQPTLGVESPLHF.

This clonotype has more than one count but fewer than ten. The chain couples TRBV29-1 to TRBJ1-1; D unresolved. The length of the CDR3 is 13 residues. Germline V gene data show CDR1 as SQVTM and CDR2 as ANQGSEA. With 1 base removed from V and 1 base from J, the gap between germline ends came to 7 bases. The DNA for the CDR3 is TGCAGCGTTGAAGCCTCGGGGAACACTGAAGCTTTCTTT. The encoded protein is CSVEASGNTEAFF. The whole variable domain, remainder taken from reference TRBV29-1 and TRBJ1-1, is SAVISQKPSRDICQRGTSLTIQCQVDSQVTMMFWYRQQPGQSLTLIATANQGSEATYESGFVIDKFPISRPNLTFSTLTVSNMSPEDSSIYLCSVEASGNTEAFFGQGTRLTVV.

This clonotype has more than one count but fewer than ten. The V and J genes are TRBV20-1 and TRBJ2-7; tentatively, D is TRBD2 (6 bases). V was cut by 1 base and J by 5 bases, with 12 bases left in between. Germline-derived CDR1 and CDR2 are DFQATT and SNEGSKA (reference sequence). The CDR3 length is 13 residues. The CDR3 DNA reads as TGCAGTGCTAGAGCGACGGGAGTCCACGAGCAGTACTTC. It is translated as CSARATGVHEQYF.

CDR3 DNA sequence: TGTGCCAGCAGTTTACTACAGGCGTTAAGCGATGGCTACACCTTC. It codes for CASSLLQALSDGYTF. V usage is TRBV6-1 and J usage is TRBJ1-2, with D perhaps matching TRBD1 (5 bases). The CDR3 totals 15 residues. CDR1 MNHNS and CDR2 SASEGT come from the germline V gene. V was clipped by 5 bases and J by 6 bases, with 19 bases between them.